The 32 T cell receptor beta chains given below trace back to one sample, sequenced in a study of shared clonotypes between healthy human individuals. TCRdb's table, derived via immunoSEQ multiplex PCR, lists solely in-frame clones and lacks some. This sample has more than 550,000 clones; 90% to 95% occur once, and the top ten carry 24%. Naive CD8 cells were CD45RO-negative, positively selected for CCR7, excluding terminally differentiated effector memory CD45RA+ cells. Sequences were obtained from naive CD8+ T cells sorted from blood. The source is a man aged 25 to 40 in good health.

The rearrangement joins TRBV7-9 to TRBJ2-3, with D perhaps TRBD1 (6 bases). The V gene's germline CDR1 is SEHNR and CDR2 FQNEAQ (reference sequence). V was trimmed by 4 bases and J by 5 bases, leaving 19 bases between them. The CDR3 is 16 residues long. In DNA form, the CDR3 reads TGTGCCAGCAGCTCCCTGAGGCAGGGGTGGGGAGATACGCAGTATTTT. It translates to CASSSLRQGWGDTQYF.

This clone was seen a few times. This rearrangement joins TRBV19 to TRBJ2-7, with 9 bases identical to TRBD1. Germline V gives CDR1 LNHDA, CDR2 SQIVND (reference sequence). CDR3 length equals 14 residues. The V gene end was trimmed by 6 bases and the J gene end by 4 bases; junction bases not matched to a gene: 7. CDR3 sequence: CASSPGTGLYEQYF. The CDR3 DNA follows: TGTGCCAGTAGCCCCGGGACAGGGTTGTACGAGCAGTACTTC.

The V gene is TRBV7-9, the J gene TRBJ2-7, with a possible D match to TRBD2 (5 bases). Germline CDR1 is SEHNR and CDR2 is FQNEAQ (reference sequence). Trimming pared 3 bases from V and 1 base from J, leaving 10 bases between. CDR3 size: 14 residues. The CDR3 loop is CASSFSGRSYEQYF. DNA of the CDR3: TGTGCCAGCAGCTTCAGCGGCCGATCCTACGAGCAGTACTTC.

The chain has TRBV13 and TRBJ2-6; 13 bases map to TRBD2. The CDR3 is 18 residues long. Germline V CDR1 and CDR2: PRHDT, FYEKMQ (reference sequence). V lost 4 bases, J lost 0 bases, and 3 bases stayed unmatched. The DNA of the CDR3 is TGTGCCAGCAGCTACGGACTAGCGGGAGCCTCTGGGGCCAACGTCCTGACTTTC. Residues: CASSYGLAGASGANVLTF.

This clone was counted a few times. The chain combines TRBV7-8 with TRBJ1-5; D perhaps matches TRBD1 (6 bases). The CDR3 totals 16 residues. Germline CDR1 and CDR2: SGHVS and FQNEAQ. V gave up 7 bases and J gave up 1 base, with 17 bases separating them. The CDR3 nucleotides read TGTGCCAGCACCGACACAGGGAGCGGGAGCAATCAGCCCCAGCATTTT. Its translation: CASTDTGSGSNQPQHF.

In DNA, the CDR3 is TGTGCCAGCAGTTTAGCAACCCCCCGGACATTGAACACTGAAGCTTTCTTT. Residues: CASSLATPRTLNTEAFF. This chain joins TRBV28 and TRBJ1-1; D may be TRBD1 (5 bases). V lost 2 bases and J 0 bases, leaving 16 bases between the germline ends. The CDR3 is made up of 17 amino acids. Germline V gene lookup returns CDR1 MDHEN and CDR2 SYDVKM.

The rearrangement uses TRBV25-1 and TRBJ2-5; 11 bases are a match to TRBD2. The germline gives CDR1 MGHDK, CDR2 SYGVNS. The CDR3 length is 16 residues. Unmatched junction bases numbered 9, after V lost 4 bases and J lost 5 bases. CDR3 loop: CASSGGTSGSGETQYF. CDR3 nucleotides: TGTGCCAGCAGTGGGGGGACTAGCGGCTCCGGGGAGACCCAGTACTTC.

The rearrangement joins TRBV29-1 to TRBJ2-3, with TRBD1 matching over 7 bases. There are 13 residues in the CDR3. J was trimmed by 3 bases and V by 4 bases; bases with no gene match: 4. Germline assignment: CDR1 SQVTM and CDR2 ANQGSEA. The CDR3 DNA reads TGCAGCGTTGTTTACAGGGGAACAGATACGCAGTATTTT. It codes for CSVVYRGTDTQYF.

The chain is built from TRBV7-8 and TRBJ2-1, with TRBD2 identical over 7 bases. Looked up from germline, CDR1 is SGHVS and CDR2 is FQNEAQ. The CDR3 is 16 residues long. The V segment lost 3 bases and the J segment 0 bases; nucleotides outside the gene matches: 5. The CDR3 coding sequence is TGTGCCAGCAGCTTCGAGCGGGGCGGCTCCTACAATGAGCAGTTCTTC. Its translation is CASSFERGGSYNEQFF.

V usage is TRBV7-6 and J usage is TRBJ1-5; the D is unclear. Trimming shortened V by 5 bases and J by 1 base, and 6 bases separated the two germline ends. This CDR3 is 13 amino acids long. Germline V gene data show CDR1 as SGHVS and CDR2 as FNYEAQ. Here the CDR3 DNA reads TGTGCCAGCAGCCATGCAAGCAATCAGCCCCAGCATTTT. Translating it yields CASSHASNQPQHF. Full variable domain (remainder filled in from reference TRBV7-6 and TRBJ1-5): GAGVSQSPRYKVTKRGQDVALRCDPISGHVSLYWYRQALGQGPEFLTYFNYEAQQDKSGLPNDRFSAERPEGSISTLTIQRTEQRDSAMYRCASSHASNQPQHFGDGTRLSIL.

The chain is built from TRBV30 and TRBJ2-1, with 12 bases matching TRBD2. V shed 3 bases, J shed 5 bases, and the junction held 5 bases outside the gene matches. Per germline, CDR1 GTSNPN and CDR2 SVGIG (reference sequence). This CDR3 region has 15 residues. In nucleotides, the CDR3 is TGTGCCTGGAGCCTTGGACTAGCGGGACACAATGAGCAGTTCTTC. Its protein is CAWSLGLAGHNEQFF.

This sequence joins TRBV5-4 and TRBJ2-3, with D possibly TRBD1 on 6 matching bases. The V end lost 4 bases, the J end lost 2 bases, and 14 bases lay between the germline ends. The CDR3 runs to 15 residues. Germline V lookup: CDR1 SGHNT, CDR2 YYREEE (reference sequence). This CDR3 is CASSTGQFFTDTQYF. The CDR3 DNA reads as TGTGCCAGCAGCACCGGACAGTTTTTCACAGATACGCAGTATTTT.

V and J are TRBV7-9 and TRBJ2-4, with 8 bases lining up with TRBD1. This CDR3 is built from 15 residues. Trimming at V came to 6 bases and at J to 5 bases, leaving 9 bases not matched to a gene. The germline CDR1 and CDR2 sequences are SEHNR and FQNEAQ (reference sequence). The DNA for the CDR3 is TGTGCCAGCAGAAATACCCAGGGGGCAGAAAACATTCAGTACTTC. Translated: CASRNTQGAENIQYF.

The gene calls are TRBV29-1 and TRBJ2-7; D remains ambiguous. The germline V gene encodes CDR1 SQVTM and CDR2 ANQGSEA. The V gene lost 1 base and the J gene lost 1 base, with 5 bases spanning the gap. This CDR3 contains 12 residues. Written as DNA, the CDR3 is TGCAGCGTTGAAGGTCAGTCCTACGAGCAGTACTTC. This gives the protein CSVEGQSYEQYF.

The chain joins TRBV27 to TRBJ2-1, with 7 bases fitting TRBD2. The germline V gene has CDR1 MNHEY and CDR2 SMNVEV (reference sequence). This CDR3 has 13 amino acids. Germline trimming cut 5 bases from V and 7 bases from J; bases unmatched to any gene: 5. The CDR3 DNA follows: TGTGCCAGCAGTAGCCTTAGCGGGAATGAGCAGTTCTTC. Its translation is CASSSLSGNEQFF.

The chain links TRBV6-6 to TRBJ2-3, with D possibly being TRBD2 (6 bases). CDR1 MNHNY and CDR2 SVGAGI come from the germline V gene (reference sequence). Trimming pared 2 bases from V and 2 bases from J, leaving 8 bases between. The CDR3 sequence is 14 residues long. The CDR3 nucleotides are TGTGCCAGCAGTTACGGCGGGAACACAGATACGCAGTATTTT. As protein: CASSYGGNTDTQYF.

This chain links TRBV28 with TRBJ2-7; D call uncertain. The CDR3 covers 13 residues. Per germline, CDR1 MDHEN and CDR2 SYDVKM. V was trimmed by 6 bases and J by 4 bases, leaving 13 bases between them. DNA of the CDR3: TGTGCCAGCAGCCAAGTAAGCTGGTACGAGCAGTACTTC. This encodes CASSQVSWYEQYF.

The chain is built from TRBV6-1 and TRBJ2-3; TRBD2 matches at 7 bases. Germline lookup yields CDR1 MNHNS and CDR2 SASEGT. Trimming at V came to 0 bases and at J to 5 bases, leaving 8 bases not matched to a gene. The CDR3 has 16 amino acids. The CDR3 protein is CASSEASLAAGDTQYF. The CDR3 DNA is TGTGCCAGCAGTGAAGCAAGCCTAGCGGCTGGAGATACGCAGTATTTT.

The genes are TRBV7-9 and TRBJ2-2; 12 bases are shared with TRBD2. This CDR3 has 19 residues. Germline CDR1 reads SEHNR; CDR2 reads FQNEAQ (reference sequence). Germline trimming cut 5 bases from V and 6 bases from J; bases unmatched to any gene: 16. The CDR3 region is CASSLNRGSRLAGAGELFF. The CDR3, as DNA: TGTGCCAGCAGCCTAAACAGGGGGAGTCGACTAGCGGGAGCCGGGGAGCTGTTTTTT.

The chain joins TRBV2 to TRBJ2-1; D remains ambiguous. The CDR3 consists of 13 residues. The germline V and J ends were trimmed by 9 bases and 0 bases, with 9 bases remaining between them. Germline V gene sequence: CDR1 SNHLY, CDR2 FYNNEI. The CDR3 loop reads CASYMSSYNEQFF. The CDR3 DNA reads as TGTGCCAGTTATATGAGCTCCTACAATGAGCAGTTCTTC.

This clone was detected only once. The chain links TRBV4-1 to TRBJ2-7, with D possibly TRBD1 on 6 matching bases. The CDR3 has 14 amino acids. V gave up 6 bases and J gave up 3 bases, with 15 bases separating them. Per the germline V gene, CDR1 is MGHRA and CDR2 is YSYEKL. The CDR3 sequence: CASSYRAGIYEQYF. CDR3 nucleotides: TGCGCCAGCAGTTACAGGGCAGGGATCTACGAGCAGTACTTC.

J is TRBJ1-5 and V is TRBV7-6; D is uncertain. This CDR3 comprises 15 residues. Germline V gives CDR1 SGHVS, CDR2 FNYEAQ. The V end was cut by 2 bases, the J end by 2 bases, with 10 bases between. The CDR3 region is CASSLTQARNQPQHF. The DNA of the CDR3 is TGTGCCAGCAGCTTAACCCAGGCGCGCAATCAGCCCCAGCATTTT.

V usage is TRBV28 and J usage is TRBJ2-6; 8 bases line up with TRBD1. Unmatched junction bases numbered 19, after V lost 5 bases and J lost 7 bases. Germline CDR1 is MDHEN and CDR2 is SYDVKM. The CDR3 spans 19 residues. CDR3 coding DNA: TGTGCCAGCAGTCTGACCGGGACAGGCCCAACGAGGGAAGCCAACGTCCTGACTTTC. Translating gives CASSLTGTGPTREANVLTF.

This clone was recorded only once. The chain recombines TRBV9 with TRBJ2-7; 10 bases map to TRBD1. V lost 7 bases to trimming and J lost 3 bases; unmatched junction nucleotides: 7. This CDR3 spans 14 amino acids. The germline CDR1 and CDR2 sequences are SGDLS and YYNGEE. The CDR3 protein is CASGPGQGIYEQYF. In DNA, the CDR3 is TGTGCCAGCGGACCGGGACAGGGGATCTACGAGCAGTACTTC.

This chain joins TRBV12-5 and TRBJ2-1; D may be TRBD1 (6 bases). V gave up 2 bases and J gave up 8 bases, with 13 bases separating them. This CDR3 has 14 amino acids. Germline loops: CDR1 LGHNT, CDR2 FRNRAP. The CDR3: CASGLQGLNDEQFF. DNA for the CDR3: TGTGCTAGTGGTTTGCAGGGGCTTAATGATGAGCAGTTCTTC.

V gene TRBV7-2 combines with J gene TRBJ2-7; D is undetermined. CDR1 SGHTA and CDR2 FQGNSA come from the germline V gene. This CDR3 has 11 amino acids. Trimming left V 6 bases short and J 3 bases short, with 6 bases between. The CDR3 region is CASSLNYEQYF. The CDR3 bases are TGTGCCAGCAGTTTGAACTACGAGCAGTACTTC.

Points on this clone: This same CDR3 is encoded by further DNA sequences in the sample. The V call is TRBV27, the J call TRBJ2-7; 9 bases map to TRBD1. CDR3 size: 14 residues. V gave up 5 bases and J gave up 2 bases; unmatched junction bases: 4. CDR1 MNHEY and CDR2 SMNVEV come from the germline V gene (reference sequence). CDR3 DNA: TGTGCCAGCAGTCCGGGACAGGGCCCCTACGAGCAGTACTTC. This sequence encodes CASSPGQGPYEQYF.

The chain joins TRBV5-4 to TRBJ2-1; TRBD1 is a possible D gene (5 bases). This CDR3 region has 14 residues. The germline V gene encodes CDR1 SGHNT and CDR2 YYREEE (reference sequence). The V gene lost 3 bases and the J gene lost 7 bases, with 14 bases spanning the gap. CDR3 coding DNA: TGTGCCAGCAGCTCTATACAGGTGATTAATGAGCAGTTCTTC. It encodes CASSSIQVINEQFF.

This chain connects TRBV7-3 to TRBJ2-3, with TRBD1 matching 11 bases. The CDR3 has 14 amino acids. V dropped 5 bases and J dropped 4; count of bases not matched to a gene: 2. Germline lookup yields CDR1 SGHTA and CDR2 FQGTGA. CDR3 amino acids: CASSTGQGADTQYF. The CDR3 bases are TGTGCCAGCAGCACGGGACAGGGGGCAGATACGCAGTATTTT. Full variable domain (rest looked up from reference TRBV7-3 and TRBJ2-3): GAGVSQTPSNKVTEKGKYVELRCDPISGHTALYWYRQSLGQGPEFLIYFQGTGAADDSGLPNDRFFAVRPEGSVSTLKIQRTERGDSAVYLCASSTGQGADTQYFGPGTRLTVL.

The chain is built from TRBV4-3 and TRBJ1-2; perhaps TRBD1 as D (5 bases). The germline V and J ends were trimmed by 4 bases and 8 bases, with 23 bases remaining between them. Germline-derived CDR1 and CDR2 are LGHNA and YSLEER. The CDR3 spans 16 residues. The CDR3 sequence: CASSLFARDASGGYTF. The CDR3 bases are TGCGCCAGCAGCCTTTTTGCGCGGGACGCATCAGGAGGCTACACCTTC.

This clone was counted once. The chain couples TRBV19 to TRBJ2-4; perhaps TRBD2 as D (5 bases). The CDR3 has 15 amino acids. Germline values: CDR1 LNHDA, CDR2 SQIVND (reference sequence). V was shortened by 7 bases and J by 7 bases, with 20 bases between the two germline ends. CDR3 amino acids: CASNTPGTLSNIQYF. CDR3 sequence (DNA): TGTGCCAGTAATACCCCGGGAACCCTGTCGAACATTCAGTACTTC.

The chain couples TRBV9 to TRBJ1-3; D is possibly TRBD1 (5 bases). The CDR3 is 15 amino acids. CDR1 and CDR2 from the germline V gene are SGDLS and YYNGEE. V was trimmed by 7 bases and J by 4 bases, leaving 18 bases between them. CDR3 bases: TGTGCCAGCGCCTCGGGAGGGGCTCCCGGAAACACCATATATTTT. Its protein product is CASASGGAPGNTIYF.